The sequence of this T cell receptor (beta chain) was determined in a study of blood T cell repertoires in COVID-19. Study information: Both acute and convalescent COVID-19 samples were obtained from the United States, Italy and Spain. PBMCs, B-cell-depleted T cells, or T cells provided the cDNA or gDNA that made up the material.

Germline CDR1 SGHAT, CDR2 FQNNGV. Trimming removed 1 base at V and 3 bases at J, with 15 bases between. This CDR3 is 17 amino acids long. In the original processing: Scientists estimated how many nucleated cells there were by amplifying reference gene primers. The data were produced by immunoSEQ multiplex PCR, yet TCRdb's version contains in-frame clones alone and is incomplete. V and J calls and clone size are those listed in that table; D and trimming were worked out from the DNA. In the table there are under 75,000 clones, over 70% of which are singletons. The material sequenced was peripheral blood. The clonotype originates from a human donor in a cohort sampled during active COVID-19. The chain combines TRBV11-2 with TRBJ2-2; a possible D gene is TRBD2 (5 bases). The CDR3 sequence is CASSLGASRRDTGELFF. The CDR3 nucleotides are TGTGCCAGCAGCTTAGGGGCCTCCCGGCGGGACACCGGGGAGCTGTTTTTT.